The T cell receptor (beta chain) under discussion was sequenced for a study of shared clonotypes between healthy human individuals. Germline CDR1 is MNHNS and CDR2 is SASEGT. CDR3 size: 15 residues. The V segment lost 4 bases and the J segment 8 bases; nucleotides outside the gene matches: 5. Those who donated were healthy HIV-negative adults, with no recent acute infections or vaccinations reported. Pooled CD45RO+ cells and CCR7-negative CD45RA+ TemRA cells made up CD8 memory. About this clone: Its antigen remains unknown.

Sorted-subset replicate PCR reactions were performed with about 200 ng DNA, corresponding to roughly 30,000 T cell genomes. Clones were read by immunoSEQ multiplex PCR, and TCRdb kept only the in-frame ones, dropping some. The sample gives around 100,000 clones, roughly 66% of which show up once; 24% is in the top ten. Study outcomes and limitations: Naive CD4 clonotypes overlapped across several donors at roughly 5.1%.

This TCR was sampled from a woman aged 25-40 years in good health. What was sequenced was memory CD8+ T cells sorted from blood. Subset reported: CD45RO+ cells pooled with CCR7-negative TemRA cells. This rearrangement joins TRBV6-1 to TRBJ1-4, with 12 bases that match TRBD1. CDR3 loop: CASSAGQGAGEKLFF. In nucleotides, the CDR3 is TGTGCCAGCAGTGCGGGACAGGGGGCGGGGGAAAAACTGTTTTTT.